The rows below give T cell receptor beta chains drawn from one sample of a study of long-term antiretroviral therapy in people with HIV. Clones were read by immunoSEQ multiplex PCR, and TCRdb kept only the in-frame ones, dropping some. The table lists about 34,000 clones, roughly 94% of them singletons. The starting material was unsorted PBMCs, obtained around 5.3 years after starting antiretroviral therapy. These receptors were collected from a woman between 50 and 59 years old with HIV. The CDR3 runs from the conserved cysteine through the conserved F or W. The D gene is left open where the match is weak. Part of the rows lack a size; the others show once, few, many or a class for expanded clones.

CASSELGNSGANVLTF,TGTGCCAGCAGTGAATTAGGAAACTCTGGGGCCAACGTCCTGACTTTC,NA,NA,TRBV25-1,TRBJ2-6
CASSDLTGGGGAGELFF,TGCGCCAGCAGTGACCTTACAGGGGGCGGAGGGGCCGGGGAGCTGTTTTTT,TRBD1,NA,TRBV10-1,TRBJ2-2
CASSTGTGGRGNQPQHF,TGTGCCAGTAGTACCGGGACAGGGGGCCGGGGCAATCAGCCCCAGCATTTT,TRBD1,NA,TRBV19,TRBJ1-5
CASSGLGRDRRKNNEQFF,TGTGCCAGCAGCGGGCTTGGGCGGGACAGGAGAAAGAACAATGAGCAGTTCTTC,TRBD1,NA,TRBV27,TRBJ2-1
CSVDTSDRGPRGYTF,TGCAGCGTTGATACCTCTGACAGGGGACCTCGTGGCTACACCTTC,TRBD1,once,TRBV29-1,TRBJ1-2
CASSQGSQGGYEQYF,TGCGCCAGCAGCCAAGGCAGCCAGGGTGGTTACGAGCAGTACTTC,NA,NA,TRBV4-3,TRBJ2-7
CASSVEGTGYEQYF,TGTGCCAGCAGCGTAGAGGGAACGGGCTACGAGCAGTACTTC,NA,NA,TRBV9,TRBJ2-7
CASSQDRTGSRQPQHF,TGCGCCAGCAGCCAAGATCGGACAGGGTCGCGTCAGCCCCAGCATTTT,TRBD1,NA,TRBV4-3,TRBJ1-5
CASSYSRAGRNEQYF,TGTGCCAGCAGTTACTCGAGGGCAGGGAGGAACGAGCAGTACTTC,NA,NA,TRBV6-5,TRBJ2-7
CASSPGLAGDYEQYF,TGTGCCAGCAGTCCCGGACTAGCGGGAGATTACGAGCAGTACTTC,TRBD2,NA,TRBV6-5,TRBJ2-7
CASRGQGAGGYTF,TGTGCCAGCAGGGGACAGGGGGCCGGTGGCTACACCTTC,TRBD1,NA,TRBV6-6,TRBJ1-2
CASSSDFSGANVLTF,TGCGCCAGCAGCTCGGACTTCTCTGGGGCCAACGTCCTGACTTTC,NA,NA,TRBV5-1,TRBJ2-6
CASSLTSGDQETQYF,TGTGCCAGCAGCTTAACCTCAGGGGATCAAGAGACCCAGTACTTC,NA,NA,TRBV7-2,TRBJ2-5
CASSMRKGQGENEQFF,TGTGCCAGTAGTATGCGGAAGGGACAGGGCGAGAATGAGCAGTTCTTC,TRBD1,NA,TRBV19,TRBJ2-1